This T cell receptor beta chain was recorded in a study of blood T cell repertoires in COVID-19. Across the whole study: Sites in the United States, Italy and Spain provided acute and convalescent COVID-19 samples. T cells, B-cell-depleted T cells, or PBMCs provided the cDNA or gDNA that served as material.

V shed 8 bases, J shed 7 bases, and the junction held 6 bases outside the gene matches. Germline values: CDR1 SNHLY, CDR2 FYNNEI. The CDR3 spans 14 residues. Per the original methods: How many nucleated cells were present was estimated from reference gene primer amplification. The table came from immunoSEQ multiplex PCR; TCRdb's copy has only in-frame clones and leaves some out. V and J calls and clone size are those listed in that table; D and trimming were worked out from the DNA. The table includes approximately 37,000 clones, roughly 85% detected once. The TCR comes from a man aged 55 to 70 with active or convalescent COVID-19. The material sequenced was peripheral blood. The genes are TRBV2 and TRBJ1-6; 9 bases map to TRBD1. The DNA of the CDR3 is TGTGCCAGCGGTAGGACAGGGGAAAATTCACCCCTCCACTTT. This codes for CASGRTGENSPLHF.